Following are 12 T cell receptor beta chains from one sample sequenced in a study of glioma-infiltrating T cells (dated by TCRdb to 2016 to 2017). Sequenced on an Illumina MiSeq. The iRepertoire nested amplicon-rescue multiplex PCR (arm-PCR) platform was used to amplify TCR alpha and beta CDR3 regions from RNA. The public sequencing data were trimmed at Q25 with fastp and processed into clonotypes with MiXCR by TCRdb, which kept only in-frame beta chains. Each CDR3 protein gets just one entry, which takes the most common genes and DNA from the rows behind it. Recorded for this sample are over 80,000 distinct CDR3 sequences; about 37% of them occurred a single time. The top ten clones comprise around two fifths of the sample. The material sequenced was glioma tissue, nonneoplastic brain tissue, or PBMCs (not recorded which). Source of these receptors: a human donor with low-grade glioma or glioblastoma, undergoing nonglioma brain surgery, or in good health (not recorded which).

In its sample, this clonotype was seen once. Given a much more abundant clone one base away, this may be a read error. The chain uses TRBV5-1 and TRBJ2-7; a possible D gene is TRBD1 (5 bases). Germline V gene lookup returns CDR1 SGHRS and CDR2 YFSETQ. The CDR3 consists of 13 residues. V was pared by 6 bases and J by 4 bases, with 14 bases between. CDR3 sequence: CASTEVAGYEQYF. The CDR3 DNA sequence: TGCGCCAGCACCGAAGTCGCAGGGTACGAGCAGTACTTC.

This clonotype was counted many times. The CDR3 spells CASSQLGGLPYEQYF. The CDR3, as DNA: TGTGCCAGCAGTCAGCTTGGTGGGCTCCCCTACGAGCAGTACTTC. V and J are TRBV2 and TRBJ2-7, with unresolved D. Between the trimmed V and J ends, which lost 5 bases and 2 bases, there was a span of 16 bases. In germline, CDR1 is SNHLY, CDR2 FYNNEI. The CDR3 loop spans 15 amino acids.

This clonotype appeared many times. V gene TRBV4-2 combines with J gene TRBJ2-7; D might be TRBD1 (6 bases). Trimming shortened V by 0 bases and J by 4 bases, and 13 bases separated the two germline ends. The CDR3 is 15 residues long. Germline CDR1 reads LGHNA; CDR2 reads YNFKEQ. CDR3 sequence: CASSQDPDRMYEQYF. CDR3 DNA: TGTGCCAGCAGCCAAGACCCGGACAGAATGTACGAGCAGTACTTC.

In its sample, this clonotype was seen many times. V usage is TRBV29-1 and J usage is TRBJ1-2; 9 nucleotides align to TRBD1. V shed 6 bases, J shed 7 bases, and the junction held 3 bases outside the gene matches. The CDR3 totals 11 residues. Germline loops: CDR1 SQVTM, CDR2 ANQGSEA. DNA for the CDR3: TGCAGCGTGATGACAGGGGGTGGCTACACCTTC. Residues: CSVMTGGGYTF.

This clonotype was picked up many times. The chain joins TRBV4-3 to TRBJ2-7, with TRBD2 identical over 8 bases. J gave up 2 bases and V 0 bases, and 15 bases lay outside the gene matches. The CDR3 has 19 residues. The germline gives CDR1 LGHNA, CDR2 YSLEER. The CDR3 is CASSQDLETSAELAYEQYF. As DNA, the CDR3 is TGCGCCAGCAGCCAAGATCTTGAGACTAGCGCGGAACTCGCCTACGAGCAGTACTTC.

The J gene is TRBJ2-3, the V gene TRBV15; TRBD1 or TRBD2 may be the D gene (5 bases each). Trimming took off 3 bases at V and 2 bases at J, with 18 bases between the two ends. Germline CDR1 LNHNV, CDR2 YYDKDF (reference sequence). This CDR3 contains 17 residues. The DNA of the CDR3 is TGTGCCACCAGCAGTTTTCGGGGCCCGCTCCACACAGATACGCAGTATTTT. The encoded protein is CATSSFRGPLHTDTQYF.

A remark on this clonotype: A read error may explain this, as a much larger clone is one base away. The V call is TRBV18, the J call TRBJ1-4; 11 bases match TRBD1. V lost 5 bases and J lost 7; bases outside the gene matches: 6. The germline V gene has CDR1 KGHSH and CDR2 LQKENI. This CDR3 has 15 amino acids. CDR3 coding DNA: TGTGCCAGCTCAACCCGGACAGGGGGCGGTGAAAAACTGTTTTTT. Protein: CASSTRTGGGEKLFF.

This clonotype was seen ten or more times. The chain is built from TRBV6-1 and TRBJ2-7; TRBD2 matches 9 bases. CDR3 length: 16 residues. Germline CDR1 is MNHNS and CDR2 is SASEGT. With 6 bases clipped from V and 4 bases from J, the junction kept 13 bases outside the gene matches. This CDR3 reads CASRTPRSGSRYEQYF. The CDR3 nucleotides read TGTGCCAGCAGGACCCCCCGTAGCGGGAGTAGATACGAGCAGTACTTC.

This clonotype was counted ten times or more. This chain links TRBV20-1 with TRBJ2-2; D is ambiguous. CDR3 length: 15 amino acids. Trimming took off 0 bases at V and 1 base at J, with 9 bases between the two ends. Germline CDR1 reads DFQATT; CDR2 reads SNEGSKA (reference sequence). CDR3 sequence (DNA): TGCAGTGCTAGAGATCCCACTAAGAACACCGGGGAGCTGTTTTTT. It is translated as CSARDPTKNTGELFF.

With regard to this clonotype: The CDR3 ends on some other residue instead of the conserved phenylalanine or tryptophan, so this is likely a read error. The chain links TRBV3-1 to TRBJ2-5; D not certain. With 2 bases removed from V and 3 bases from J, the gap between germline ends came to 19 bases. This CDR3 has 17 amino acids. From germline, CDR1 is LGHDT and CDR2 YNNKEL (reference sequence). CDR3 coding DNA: TGTGCCAGCAGCCAAAAGGTTCCCCAGACTCTTAAAGAGACCCAGTACTTG. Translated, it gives CASSQKVPQTLKETQYL.

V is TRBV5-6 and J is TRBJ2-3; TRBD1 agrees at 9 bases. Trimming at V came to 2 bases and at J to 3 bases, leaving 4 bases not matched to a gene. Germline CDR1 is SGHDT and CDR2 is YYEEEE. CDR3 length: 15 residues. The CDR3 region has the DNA TGTGCCAGCAGCTTCACAGGGGGCGCGACAGATACGCAGTATTTT. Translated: CASSFTGGATDTQYF.

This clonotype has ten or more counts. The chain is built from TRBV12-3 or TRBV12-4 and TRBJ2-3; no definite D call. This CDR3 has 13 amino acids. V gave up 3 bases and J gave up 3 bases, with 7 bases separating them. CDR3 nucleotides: TGTGCCAGCAGTTTTCTGGGGACAGATACGCAGTATTTT. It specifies CASSFLGTDTQYF.